This T cell receptor beta chain emerged from a study of blood T cells in healthy people across ages (dated by TCRdb to about 2015). With respect to the entire study: Template switching captured roughly one uniquely barcoded TCR beta cDNA molecule per two T cells in model experiments. Two additional independent replicas of 1 million unique cDNA reads from the same blood draw were analyzed for two donors (one aged 18 to 29 and one aged 80 or older). To avoid experimental bias, donors of different ages were spread randomly across the sequencing lanes. The donors were split into four age groups: young (average about 16 years), middle-aged (about 40), aged (about 62) and long-lived (roughly 88). To track age-related changes in TCR beta repertoire diversity, the study relied on deep sequencing normalized with unique cDNA molecular identifiers.

The germline ends are 10 bases apart after V is trimmed by 0 bases and J by 2 bases. The germline V gene (reference sequence) specifies MNHEY as CDR1 and SMNVEV as CDR2. There are 15 amino acids in the CDR3, from cysteine to phenylalanine inclusive. Only the CDR3 DNA stays, 45 bases, in frame from base 1. This clonotype was observed a handful of times. The antigen it recognizes is unknown. Per-base qualities were not stored, and no clone one base away is much larger. The donors were roughly 40 Caucasian individuals from Russia, aged 6 to 90 years, who were systemically healthy. Each donor gave about 9.7 milliliters of peripheral blood, drawn into EDTA-treated Vacutainer tubes. Ficoll-Paque density-gradient centrifugation was used to isolate PBMCs, with at least 6 million per sample. Trizol reagent was used to extract total RNA from PBMCs, with at least 6 micrograms per sample. For every donor, an aliquot of PBMCs went through flow cytometry to measure the percentages of naive CD45RAhigh/CD27high T cells.

The receptor library was made with 5' RACE. This sample was sequenced with an Illumina HiSeq 2500. A second PCR of roughly 7 to 12 cycles was run with a J-beta primer mix and a sample-barcoded 5' primer. Each TCR beta cDNA molecule received a unique molecular identifier from a template-switch 5' adaptor carrying 12 random nucleotides. At least 3 million CDR3-containing paired-end reads were obtained from each sample. First-strand cDNA synthesis was performed from all RNA using the Mint cDNA synthesis kit, with priming by a TRBC-specific oligonucleotide. All cDNA was treated with uracil-DNA glycosylase and then went through a first 18-cycle PCR with the universal primers M1SS and BC2_uni_R. The study's own analysis went as follows. Each sample was normalized by randomly selecting 1 million high-quality reads, each carrying a distinct molecular identifier. Instead of being binned into consensus sequences, reads that shared molecular identifiers were thrown out. MiTCR, with a Q25 quality threshold and the strictest error-elimination algorithm, was used for CDR3 identification, clonotype clustering and error correction. Lower-bound total TCR beta diversity was estimated with a nonparametric unseen species model using Euler transformation. TCRdb reran the public reads through fastp at Q25 and MiXCR, keeping productive beta chains. Every distinct CDR3 protein forms one entry, paired with its most common genes and DNA. The V and J calls and clone size are TCRdb's, not the authors'. For this sample the table gives about a million distinct CDR3 sequences, of which roughly 50% were detected only once. Over 20% of the sample goes to the ten largest clones.

General findings and caveats noted by the study authors: There was a strong correlation between observed TCR beta diversity and the percentage of naive T cells measured by flow cytometry. As age increased, observed TCR beta diversity per million T cells dropped in a roughly linear way, and a significant reduction was already evident by age 40. Bulk unsorted PBMC profiling prevented conclusive comparison of naive and antigen-experienced compartments. Compared with the aged group, the long-lived group had more naive CD4+ T cells, fewer expanded clones and increased TCR diversity, a pattern suggesting age selection. Estimates of total diversity from one million sequenced T cells were regarded as lower bounds and underestimates. Because the CMV infection status of the donors was unknown, age-related changes in expanded clonotypes may potentially have been confounded.

The sequencing sample was made of blood. The receptor comes from a woman aged 55-70 years in good health. Recombination joined TRBV27 with TRBJ1-2; the D gene lacks a confident call. The encoded CDR3 is CASSLSQKTNYGYTF. The bases are TGTGCCAGCAGTTTATCCCAGAAAACCAACTATGGCTACACCTTC.